A single TCR beta chain is shown here with its context. The data were taken from a study of shared clonotypes between healthy human individuals. The data were produced by immunoSEQ multiplex PCR, yet TCRdb's version contains in-frame clones alone and is incomplete. The table includes about 2.4 million clones, over 85% detected once. Germline CDR1 MNHNS, CDR2 SASEGT. The CDR3 is 19 amino acids. Trimming cost V 1 base and J 1 base; bases outside gene matches: 8. The sequenced sample consisted of naive CD4+ T cells from PBMCs. Subset indicated: CD45RA+ positively selected. The V call is TRBV6-1, the J call TRBJ2-3; 13 bases fit TRBD2. This clonotype was obtained from a man aged 18 to 29 in good health. Some clones in this sample may be carry-over from other donors' samples. In DNA form, the CDR3 reads TGTGCCAGCAGTGAAGGGAGGACTAGCGGGAGTTCAGGCACAGATACGCAGTATTTT. As protein: CASSEGRTSGSSGTDTQYF.